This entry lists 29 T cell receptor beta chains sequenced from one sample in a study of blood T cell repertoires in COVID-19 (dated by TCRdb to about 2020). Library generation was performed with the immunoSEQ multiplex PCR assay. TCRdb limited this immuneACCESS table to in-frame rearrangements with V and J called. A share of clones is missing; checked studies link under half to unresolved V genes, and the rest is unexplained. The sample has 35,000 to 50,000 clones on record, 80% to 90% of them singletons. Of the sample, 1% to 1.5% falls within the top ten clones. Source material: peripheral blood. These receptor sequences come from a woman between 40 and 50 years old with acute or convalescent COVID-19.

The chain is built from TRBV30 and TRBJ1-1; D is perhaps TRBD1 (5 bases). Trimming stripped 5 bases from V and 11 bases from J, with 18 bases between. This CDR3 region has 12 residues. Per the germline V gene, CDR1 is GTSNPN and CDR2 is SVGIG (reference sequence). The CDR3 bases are TGTGCCTGGGGGAATCGCGGGGGTTCGGCTTTCTTT. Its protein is CAWGNRGGSAFF.

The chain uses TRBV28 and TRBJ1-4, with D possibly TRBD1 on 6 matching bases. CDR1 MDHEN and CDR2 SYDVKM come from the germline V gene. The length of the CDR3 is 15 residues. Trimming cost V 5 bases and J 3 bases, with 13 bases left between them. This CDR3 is CASSPQGQANEKLFF. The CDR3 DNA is TGTGCCAGCAGTCCCCAGGGACAAGCTAATGAAAAACTGTTTTTT.

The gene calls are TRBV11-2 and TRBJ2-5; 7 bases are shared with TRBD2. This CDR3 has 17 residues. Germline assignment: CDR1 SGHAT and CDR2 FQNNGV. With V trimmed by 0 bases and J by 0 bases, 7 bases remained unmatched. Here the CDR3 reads CASSLELAGENQETQYF. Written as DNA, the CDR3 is TGTGCCAGCAGCTTAGAGTTGGCGGGGGAGAACCAAGAGACCCAGTACTTC.

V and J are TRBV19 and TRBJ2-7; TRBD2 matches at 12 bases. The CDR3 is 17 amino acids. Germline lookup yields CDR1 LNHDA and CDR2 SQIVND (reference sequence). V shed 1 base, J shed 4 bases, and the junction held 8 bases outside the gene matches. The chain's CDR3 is CASSIGVGLAGWYEQYF. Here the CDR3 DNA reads TGTGCCAGTAGTATAGGAGTCGGACTAGCGGGATGGTACGAGCAGTACTTC.

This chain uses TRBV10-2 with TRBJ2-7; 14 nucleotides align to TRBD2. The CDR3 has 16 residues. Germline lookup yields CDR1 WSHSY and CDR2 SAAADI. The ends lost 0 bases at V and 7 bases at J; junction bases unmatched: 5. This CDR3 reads CASSESMGLAGEEQYF. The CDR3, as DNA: TGCGCCAGCAGTGAGTCAATGGGACTAGCGGGAGAAGAGCAGTACTTC.

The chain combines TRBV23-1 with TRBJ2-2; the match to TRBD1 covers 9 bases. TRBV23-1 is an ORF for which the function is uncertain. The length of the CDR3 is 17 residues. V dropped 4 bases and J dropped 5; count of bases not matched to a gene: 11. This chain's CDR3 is CASSPLRGQGGTGELFF. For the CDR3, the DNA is TGCGCCAGCAGTCCCCTCAGGGGACAGGGAGGAACCGGGGAGCTGTTTTTT.

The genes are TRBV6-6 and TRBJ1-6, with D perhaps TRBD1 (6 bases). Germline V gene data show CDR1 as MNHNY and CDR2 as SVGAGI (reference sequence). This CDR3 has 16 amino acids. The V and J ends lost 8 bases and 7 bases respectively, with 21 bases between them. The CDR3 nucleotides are TGTGCCAGCGCCACCGGGACACCTGGAAAGAATTCACCCCTCCACTTT. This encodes CASATGTPGKNSPLHF.

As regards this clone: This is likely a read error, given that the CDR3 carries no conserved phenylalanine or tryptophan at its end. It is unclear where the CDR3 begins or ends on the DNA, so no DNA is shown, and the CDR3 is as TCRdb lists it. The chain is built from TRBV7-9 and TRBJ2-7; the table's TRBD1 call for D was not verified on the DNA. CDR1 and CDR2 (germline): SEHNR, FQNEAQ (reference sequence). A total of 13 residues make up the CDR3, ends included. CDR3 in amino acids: CASSTVAGGAFFS.

CDR3 DNA: TGTGCCAGTAGTATAGGGACAGCTATCACTGAAGCTTTCTTT. Amino acids: CASSIGTAITEAFF. V is TRBV19 and J is TRBJ1-1; possible D gene TRBD1, 6 bases. The CDR3 length is 14 residues. V was clipped by 1 base and J by 4 bases, with 10 bases between them. Germline V gene lookup returns CDR1 LNHDA and CDR2 SQIVND (reference sequence).

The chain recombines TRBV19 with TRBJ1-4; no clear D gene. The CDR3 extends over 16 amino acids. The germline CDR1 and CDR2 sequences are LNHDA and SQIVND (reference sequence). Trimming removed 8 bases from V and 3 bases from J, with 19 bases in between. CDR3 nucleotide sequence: TGTGCCAGTTCCCATCCAAGCCGCGGGCCTAATGAAAAACTGTTTTTT. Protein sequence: CASSHPSRGPNEKLFF.

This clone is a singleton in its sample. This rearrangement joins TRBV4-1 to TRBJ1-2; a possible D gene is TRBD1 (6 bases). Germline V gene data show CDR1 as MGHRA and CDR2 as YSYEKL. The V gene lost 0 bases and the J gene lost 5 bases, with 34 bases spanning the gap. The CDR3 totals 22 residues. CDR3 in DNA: TGCGCCAGCAGCCAAGATCATTTATTAAGAGACAGGACCTACCCCACGAAGTATGGCTACACCTTC. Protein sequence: CASSQDHLLRDRTYPTKYGYTF.

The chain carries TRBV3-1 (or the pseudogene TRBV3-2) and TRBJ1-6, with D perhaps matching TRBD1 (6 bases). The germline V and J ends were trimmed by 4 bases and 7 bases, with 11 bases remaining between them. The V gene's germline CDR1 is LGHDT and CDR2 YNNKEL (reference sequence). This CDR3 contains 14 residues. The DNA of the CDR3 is TGTGCCAGCAGCCGAGTAGGACAGAATTCACCCCTCCACTTT. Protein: CASSRVGQNSPLHF.

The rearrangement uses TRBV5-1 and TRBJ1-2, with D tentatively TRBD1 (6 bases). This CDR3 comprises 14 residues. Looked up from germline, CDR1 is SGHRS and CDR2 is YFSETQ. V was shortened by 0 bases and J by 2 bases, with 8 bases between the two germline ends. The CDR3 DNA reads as TGCGCCAGCAGCTTGGAAACAGGGAACTATGGCTACACCTTC. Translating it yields CASSLETGNYGYTF.

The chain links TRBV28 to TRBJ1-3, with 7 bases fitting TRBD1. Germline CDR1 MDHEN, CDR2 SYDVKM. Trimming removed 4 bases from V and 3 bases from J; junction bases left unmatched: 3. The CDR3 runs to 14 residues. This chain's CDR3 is CASSSQGVGNTIYF. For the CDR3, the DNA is TGTGCCAGCAGTTCCCAGGGGGTTGGAAACACCATATATTTT.

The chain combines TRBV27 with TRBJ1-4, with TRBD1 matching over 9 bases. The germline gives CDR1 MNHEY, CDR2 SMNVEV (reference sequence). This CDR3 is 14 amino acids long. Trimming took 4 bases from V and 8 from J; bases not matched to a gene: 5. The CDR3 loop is CASSSGTGREKLFF. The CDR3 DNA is TGTGCCAGCAGTTCCGGGACAGGGAGAGAAAAACTGTTTTTT. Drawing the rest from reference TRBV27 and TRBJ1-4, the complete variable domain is EAQVTQNPRYLITVTGKKLTVTCSQNMNHEYMSWYRQDPGLGLRQIYYSMNVEVTDKGDVPEGYKVSRKEKRNFPLILESPSPNQTSLYFCASSSGTGREKLFFGSGTQLSVL.

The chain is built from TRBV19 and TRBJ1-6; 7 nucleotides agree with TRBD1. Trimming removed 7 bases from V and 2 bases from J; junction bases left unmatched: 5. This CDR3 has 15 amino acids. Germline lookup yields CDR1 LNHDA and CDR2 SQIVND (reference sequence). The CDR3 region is CASTEGAPYNSPLHF. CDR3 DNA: TGTGCCAGTACGGAGGGGGCCCCCTATAATTCACCCCTCCACTTT.

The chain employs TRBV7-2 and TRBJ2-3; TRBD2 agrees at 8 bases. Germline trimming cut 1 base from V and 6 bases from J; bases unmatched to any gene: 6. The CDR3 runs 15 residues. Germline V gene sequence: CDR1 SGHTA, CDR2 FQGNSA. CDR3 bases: TGTGCCAGCAGCTTAGGACGGGGGGGCCGGGATACGCAGTATTTT. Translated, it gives CASSLGRGGRDTQYF.

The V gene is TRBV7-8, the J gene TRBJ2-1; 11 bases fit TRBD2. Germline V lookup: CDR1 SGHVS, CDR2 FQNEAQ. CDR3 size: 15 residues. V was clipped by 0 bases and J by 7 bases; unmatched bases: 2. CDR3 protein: CASSLALAGGNEQFF. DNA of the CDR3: TGTGCCAGCAGCTTAGCGTTAGCGGGGGGGAATGAGCAGTTCTTC.

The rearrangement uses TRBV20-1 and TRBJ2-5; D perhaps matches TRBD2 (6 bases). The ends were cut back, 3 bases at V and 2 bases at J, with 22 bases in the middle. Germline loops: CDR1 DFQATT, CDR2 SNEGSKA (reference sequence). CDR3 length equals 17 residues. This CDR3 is CSASMRVGGGGQETQYF. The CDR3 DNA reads TGCAGTGCTAGTATGCGGGTTGGGGGAGGAGGACAAGAGACCCAGTACTTC.

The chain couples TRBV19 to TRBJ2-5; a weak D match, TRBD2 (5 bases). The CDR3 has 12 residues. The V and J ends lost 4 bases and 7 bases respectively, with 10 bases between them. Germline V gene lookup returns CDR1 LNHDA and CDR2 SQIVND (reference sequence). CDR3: CASSTPSGTQYF. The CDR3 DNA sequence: TGTGCCAGTAGTACTCCGAGCGGGACCCAGTACTTC. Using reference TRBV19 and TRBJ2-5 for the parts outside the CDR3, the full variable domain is DGGITQSPKYLFRKEGQNVTLSCEQNLNHDAMYWYRQDPGQGLRLIYYSQIVNDFQKGDIAEGYSVSREKKESFPLTVTSAQKNPTAFYLCASSTPSGTQYFGPGTRLLVL.

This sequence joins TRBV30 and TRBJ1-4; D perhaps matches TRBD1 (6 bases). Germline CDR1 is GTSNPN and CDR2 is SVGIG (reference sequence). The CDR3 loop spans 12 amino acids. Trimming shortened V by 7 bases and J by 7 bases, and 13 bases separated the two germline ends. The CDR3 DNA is TGTGCCTCCTCCGGGACACCTGAAAAACTGTTTTTT. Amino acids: CASSGTPEKLFF.

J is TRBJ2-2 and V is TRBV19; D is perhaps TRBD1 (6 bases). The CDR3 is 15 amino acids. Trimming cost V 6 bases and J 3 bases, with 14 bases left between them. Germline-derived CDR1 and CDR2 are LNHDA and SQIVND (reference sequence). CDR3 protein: CASSPKDRYTGELFF. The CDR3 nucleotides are TGTGCCAGTAGCCCTAAGGACAGATACACCGGGGAGCTGTTTTTT.

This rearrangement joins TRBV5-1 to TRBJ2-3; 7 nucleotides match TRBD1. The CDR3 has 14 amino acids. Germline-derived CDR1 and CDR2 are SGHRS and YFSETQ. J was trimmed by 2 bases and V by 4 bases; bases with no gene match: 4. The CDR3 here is CASSRDSVTDTQYF. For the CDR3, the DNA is TGCGCCAGCAGCCGGGACAGTGTCACAGATACGCAGTATTTT.

CDR3 in DNA: TGTGCCAGTAGCCAAGGACAGATCGCTGGCTACACCTTC. Its protein product is CASSQGQIAGYTF. J is TRBJ1-2 and V is TRBV19; a possible D gene is TRBD1 (6 bases). Germline V gene lookup returns CDR1 LNHDA and CDR2 SQIVND (reference sequence). This CDR3 region has 13 residues. Trimming shortened V by 6 bases and J by 7 bases, and 15 bases separated the two germline ends.

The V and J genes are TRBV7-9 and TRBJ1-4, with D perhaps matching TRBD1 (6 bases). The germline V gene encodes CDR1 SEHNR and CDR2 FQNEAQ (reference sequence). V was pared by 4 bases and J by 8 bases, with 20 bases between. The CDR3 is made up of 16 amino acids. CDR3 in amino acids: CASSWAGALNKEKLFF. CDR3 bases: TGTGCCAGCAGCTGGGCGGGGGCGCTTAACAAGGAAAAACTGTTTTTT.

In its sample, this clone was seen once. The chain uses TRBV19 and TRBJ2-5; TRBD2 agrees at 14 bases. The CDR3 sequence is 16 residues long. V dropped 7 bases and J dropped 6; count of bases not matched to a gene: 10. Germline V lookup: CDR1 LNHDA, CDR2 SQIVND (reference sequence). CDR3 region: CASTNGTSGSRKTQYF. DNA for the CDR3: TGTGCCAGTACCAACGGGACTAGCGGGAGTCGGAAGACCCAGTACTTC.

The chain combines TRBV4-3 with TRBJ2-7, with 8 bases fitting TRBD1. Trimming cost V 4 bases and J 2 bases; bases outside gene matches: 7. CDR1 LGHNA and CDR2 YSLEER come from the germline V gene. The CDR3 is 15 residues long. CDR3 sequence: CASSPSTGGTYEQYF. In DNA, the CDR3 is TGCGCCAGCAGCCCCTCAACAGGGGGAACCTACGAGCAGTACTTC.

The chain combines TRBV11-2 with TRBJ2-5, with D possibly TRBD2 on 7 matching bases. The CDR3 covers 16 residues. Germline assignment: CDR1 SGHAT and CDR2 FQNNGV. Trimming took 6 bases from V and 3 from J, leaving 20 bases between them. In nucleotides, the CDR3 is TGTGCCAGCAGAGTAGGGGCGGGGGCCGCTGAAGAGACCCAGTACTTC. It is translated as CASRVGAGAAEETQYF. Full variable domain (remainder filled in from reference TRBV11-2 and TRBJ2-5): EAGVAQSPRYKIIEKRQSVAFWCNPISGHATLYWYQQILGQGPKLLIQFQNNGVVDDSQLPKDRFSAERLKGVDSTLKIQPAKLEDSAVYLCASRVGAGAAEETQYFGPGTRLLVL.

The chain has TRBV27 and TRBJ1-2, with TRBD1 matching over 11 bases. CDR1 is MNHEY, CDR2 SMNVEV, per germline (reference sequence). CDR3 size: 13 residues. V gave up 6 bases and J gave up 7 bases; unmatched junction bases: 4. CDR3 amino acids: CASRGGQGGGYTF. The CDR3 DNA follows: TGTGCCAGCAGAGGGGGACAGGGGGGTGGCTACACCTTC.